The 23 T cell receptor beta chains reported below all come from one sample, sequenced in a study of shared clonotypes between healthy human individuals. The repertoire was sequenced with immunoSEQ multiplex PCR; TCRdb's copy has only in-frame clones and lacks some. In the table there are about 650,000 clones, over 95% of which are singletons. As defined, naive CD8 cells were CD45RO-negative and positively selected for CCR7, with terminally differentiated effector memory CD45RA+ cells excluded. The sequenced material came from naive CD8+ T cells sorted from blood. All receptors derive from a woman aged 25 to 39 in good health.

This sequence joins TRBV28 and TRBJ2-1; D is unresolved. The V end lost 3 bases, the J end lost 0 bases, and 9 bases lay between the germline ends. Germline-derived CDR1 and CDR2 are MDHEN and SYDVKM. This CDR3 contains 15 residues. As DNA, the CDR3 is TGTGCCAGCAGTTTCACAGCGCCCTCCTACAATGAGCAGTTCTTC. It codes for CASSFTAPSYNEQFF.

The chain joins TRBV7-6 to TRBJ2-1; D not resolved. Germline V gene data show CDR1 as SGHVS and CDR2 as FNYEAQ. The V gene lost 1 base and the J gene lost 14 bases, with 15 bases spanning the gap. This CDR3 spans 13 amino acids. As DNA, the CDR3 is TGTGCCAGCAGCTTAGGACCGTTTGAATCGAAGTTCTTC. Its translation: CASSLGPFESKFF.

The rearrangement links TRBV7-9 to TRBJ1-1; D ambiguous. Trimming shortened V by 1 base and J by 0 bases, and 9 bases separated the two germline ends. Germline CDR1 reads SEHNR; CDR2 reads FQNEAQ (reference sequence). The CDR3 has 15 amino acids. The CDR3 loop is CASSLETSVNTEAFF. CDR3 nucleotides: TGTGCCAGCAGCTTAGAGACTTCCGTGAACACTGAAGCTTTCTTT.

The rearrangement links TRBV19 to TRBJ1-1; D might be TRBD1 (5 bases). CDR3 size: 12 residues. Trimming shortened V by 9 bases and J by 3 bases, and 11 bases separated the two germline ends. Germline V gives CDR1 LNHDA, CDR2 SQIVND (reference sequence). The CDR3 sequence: CASRRGDTEAFF. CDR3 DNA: TGTGCCAGCAGGCGGGGGGACACTGAAGCTTTCTTT. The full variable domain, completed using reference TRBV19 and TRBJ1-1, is DGGITQSPKYLFRKEGQNVTLSCEQNLNHDAMYWYRQDPGQGLRLIYYSQIVNDFQKGDIAEGYSVSREKKESFPLTVTSAQKNPTAFYLCASRRGDTEAFFGQGTRLTVV.

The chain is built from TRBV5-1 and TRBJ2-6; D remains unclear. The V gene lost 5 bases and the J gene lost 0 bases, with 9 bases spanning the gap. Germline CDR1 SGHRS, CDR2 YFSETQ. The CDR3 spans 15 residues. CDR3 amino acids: CASSSALSGANVLTF. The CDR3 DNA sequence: TGCGCCAGCAGTTCCGCGCTCTCTGGGGCCAACGTCCTGACTTTC.

CDR3 protein: CAGDREPYEQYF. The CDR3 DNA follows: TGTGCCGGGGACAGGGAGCCCTACGAGCAGTACTTC. V usage is TRBV30 and J usage is TRBJ2-7; TRBD1 matches 9 bases. Trimming cost V 8 bases and J 2 bases; bases outside gene matches: 4. CDR3 length equals 12 residues. Looked up from germline, CDR1 is GTSNPN and CDR2 is SVGIG (reference sequence).

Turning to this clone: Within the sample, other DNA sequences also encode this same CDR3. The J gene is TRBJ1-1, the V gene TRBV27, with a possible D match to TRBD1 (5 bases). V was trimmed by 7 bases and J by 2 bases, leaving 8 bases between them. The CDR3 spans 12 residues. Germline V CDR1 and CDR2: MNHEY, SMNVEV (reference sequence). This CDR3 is CASKTGNTEAFF. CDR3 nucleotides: TGTGCCAGCAAAACAGGAAACACTGAAGCTTTCTTT.

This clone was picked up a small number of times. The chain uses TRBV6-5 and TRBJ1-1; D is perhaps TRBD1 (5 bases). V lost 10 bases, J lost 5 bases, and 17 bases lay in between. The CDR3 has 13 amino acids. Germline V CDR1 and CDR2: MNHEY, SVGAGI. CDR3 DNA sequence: TGTGCCACCCAGACAGCGCCTACAACTGAAGCTTTCTTT. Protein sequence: CATQTAPTTEAFF.

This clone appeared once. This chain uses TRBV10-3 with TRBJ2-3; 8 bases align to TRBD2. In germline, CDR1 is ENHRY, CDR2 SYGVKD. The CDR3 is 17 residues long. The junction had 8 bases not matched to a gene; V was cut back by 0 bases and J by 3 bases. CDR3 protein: CAISESEAGAITDTQYF. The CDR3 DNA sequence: TGTGCCATCAGTGAGTCGGAAGCGGGAGCGATTACAGATACGCAGTATTTT.

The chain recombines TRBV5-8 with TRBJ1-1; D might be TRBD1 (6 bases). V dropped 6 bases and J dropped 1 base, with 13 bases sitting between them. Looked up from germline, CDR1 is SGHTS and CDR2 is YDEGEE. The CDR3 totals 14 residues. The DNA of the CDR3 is TGTGCCAGCATCTGGGGGCTTCAGAACACTGAAGCTTTCTTT. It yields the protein CASIWGLQNTEAFF.

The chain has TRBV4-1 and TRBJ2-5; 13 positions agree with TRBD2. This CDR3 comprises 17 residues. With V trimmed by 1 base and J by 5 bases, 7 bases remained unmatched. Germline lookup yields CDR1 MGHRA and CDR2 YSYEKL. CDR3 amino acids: CASSQVGLAGEGETQYF. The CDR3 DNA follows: TGCGCCAGCAGCCAAGTTGGACTAGCGGGAGAGGGCGAGACCCAGTACTTC.

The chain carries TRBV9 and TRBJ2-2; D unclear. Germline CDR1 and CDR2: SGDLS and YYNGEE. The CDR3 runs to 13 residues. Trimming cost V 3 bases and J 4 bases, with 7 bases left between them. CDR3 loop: CASSAPRTGELFF. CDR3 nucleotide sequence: TGTGCCAGCAGCGCACCTCGCACCGGGGAGCTGTTTTTT.

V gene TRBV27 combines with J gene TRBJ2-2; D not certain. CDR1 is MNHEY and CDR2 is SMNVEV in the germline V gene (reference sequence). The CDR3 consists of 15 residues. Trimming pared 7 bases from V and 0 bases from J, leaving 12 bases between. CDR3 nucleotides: TGTGCCAGCACTTTGGACGGATCGAACACCGGGGAGCTGTTTTTT. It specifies CASTLDGSNTGELFF.

CDR3 DNA sequence: TGTGCCAGCAGTCCAGACTACAATGAGCAGTTCTTC. As protein: CASSPDYNEQFF. The chain joins TRBV2 to TRBJ2-1; the D is unclear. Germline V CDR1 and CDR2: SNHLY, FYNNEI. Trimming cost V 5 bases and J 3 bases, with 5 bases left between them. This CDR3 has 12 amino acids.

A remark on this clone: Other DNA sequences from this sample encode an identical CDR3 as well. In nucleotides, the CDR3 is TGTGCCAGCAGTCTAGGGACTAGCGGGGCTTACGAGCAGTACTTC. Encoded protein: CASSLGTSGAYEQYF. The chain uses TRBV28 and TRBJ2-7, with TRBD2 matching over 13 bases. V lost 5 bases and J lost 4; bases outside the gene matches: 5. CDR3 length: 15 amino acids. Germline V gene lookup returns CDR1 MDHEN and CDR2 SYDVKM.

The CDR3 is CAPPLEPLSYEQYF. DNA for the CDR3: TGTGCCCCCCCCTTGGAACCCCTGTCCTACGAGCAGTACTTC. This chain links TRBV13 with TRBJ2-7; D not resolved. This CDR3 has 14 residues. V lost 11 bases and J lost 1, with 18 bases in between. Germline CDR1 PRHDT, CDR2 FYEKMQ (reference sequence).

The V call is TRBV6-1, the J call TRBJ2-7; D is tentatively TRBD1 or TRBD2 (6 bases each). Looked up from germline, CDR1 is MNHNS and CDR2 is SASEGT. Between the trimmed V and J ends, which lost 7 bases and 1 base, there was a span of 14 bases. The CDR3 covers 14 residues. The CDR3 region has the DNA TGTGCCAGCACCCAAGGGGGGCGGTCCTACGAGCAGTACTTC. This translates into CASTQGGRSYEQYF.

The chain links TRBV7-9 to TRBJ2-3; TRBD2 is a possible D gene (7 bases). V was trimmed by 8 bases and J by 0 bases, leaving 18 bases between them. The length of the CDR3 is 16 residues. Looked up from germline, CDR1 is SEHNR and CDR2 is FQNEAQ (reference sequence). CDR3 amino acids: CASPVGGAPSTDTQYF. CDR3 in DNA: TGTGCCAGCCCGGTGGGGGGGGCCCCTAGCACAGATACGCAGTATTTT. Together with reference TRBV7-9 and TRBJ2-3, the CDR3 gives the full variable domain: DTGVSQNPRHKITKRGQNVTFRCDPISEHNRLYWYRQTLGQGPEFLTYFQNEAQLEKSRLLSDRFSAERPKGSFSTLEIQRTEQGDSAMYLCASPVGGAPSTDTQYFGPGTRLTVL.

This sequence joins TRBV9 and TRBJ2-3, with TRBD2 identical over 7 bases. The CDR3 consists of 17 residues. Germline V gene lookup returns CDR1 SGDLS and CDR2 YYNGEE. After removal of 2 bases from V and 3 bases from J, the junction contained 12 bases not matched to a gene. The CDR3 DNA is TGTGCCAGCAGCGTCGGCCCGGGAGGTATGGGAACAGATACGCAGTATTTT. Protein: CASSVGPGGMGTDTQYF.

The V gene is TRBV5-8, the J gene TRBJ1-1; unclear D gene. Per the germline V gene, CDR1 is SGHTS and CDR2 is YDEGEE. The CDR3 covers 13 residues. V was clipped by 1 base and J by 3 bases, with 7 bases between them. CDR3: CASSLLGDTEAFF. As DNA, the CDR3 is TGTGCCAGCAGCTTGCTTGGCGACACTGAAGCTTTCTTT.

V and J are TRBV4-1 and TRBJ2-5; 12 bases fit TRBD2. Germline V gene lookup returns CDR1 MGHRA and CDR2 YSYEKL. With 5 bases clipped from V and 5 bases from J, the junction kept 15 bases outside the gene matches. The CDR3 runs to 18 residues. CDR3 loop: CASSESRLAGVLLETQYF. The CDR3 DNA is TGCGCCAGCAGCGAGTCGCGACTAGCGGGAGTTCTATTGGAGACCCAGTACTTC.

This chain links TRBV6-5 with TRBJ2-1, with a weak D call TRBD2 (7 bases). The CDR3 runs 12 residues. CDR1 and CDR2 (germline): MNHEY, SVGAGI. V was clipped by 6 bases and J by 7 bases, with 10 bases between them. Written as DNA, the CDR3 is TGTGCCAGCAGCGAGGGGGGGAATGAGCAGTTCTTC. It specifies CASSEGGNEQFF.

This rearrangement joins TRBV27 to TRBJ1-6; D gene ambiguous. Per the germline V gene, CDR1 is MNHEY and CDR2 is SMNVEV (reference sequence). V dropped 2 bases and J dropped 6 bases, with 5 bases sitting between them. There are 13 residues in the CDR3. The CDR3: CASSLGSNSPLHF. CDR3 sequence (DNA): TGTGCCAGCAGTTTAGGGAGTAATTCACCCCTCCACTTT.